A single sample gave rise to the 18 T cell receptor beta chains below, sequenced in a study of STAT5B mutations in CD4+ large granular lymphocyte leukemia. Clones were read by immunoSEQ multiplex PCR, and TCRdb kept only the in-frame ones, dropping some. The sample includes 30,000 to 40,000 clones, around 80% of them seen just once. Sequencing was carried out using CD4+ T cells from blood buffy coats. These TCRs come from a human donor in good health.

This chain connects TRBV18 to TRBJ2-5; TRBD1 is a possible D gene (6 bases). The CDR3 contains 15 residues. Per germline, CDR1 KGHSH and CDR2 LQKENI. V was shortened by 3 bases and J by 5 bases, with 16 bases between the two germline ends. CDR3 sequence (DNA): TGTGCCAGCTCACCGGCAGAGTACAGGGAGGAGACCCAGTACTTC. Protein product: CASSPAEYREETQYF. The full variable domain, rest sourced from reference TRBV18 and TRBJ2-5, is NAGVMQNPRHLVRRRGQEARLRCSPMKGHSHVYWYRQLPEEGLKFMVYLQKENIIDESGMPKERFSAEFPKEGPSILRIQQVVRGDSAAYFCASSPAEYREETQYFGPGTRLLVL.

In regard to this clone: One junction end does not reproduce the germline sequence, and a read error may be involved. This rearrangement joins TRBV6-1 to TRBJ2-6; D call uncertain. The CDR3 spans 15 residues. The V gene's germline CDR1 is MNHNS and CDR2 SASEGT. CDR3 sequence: CASREESSGANVLTF. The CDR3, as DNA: TGTGCCAGCAGGGAAGAAAGCTCTGGGGCCAACGTCCTGACTTTC.

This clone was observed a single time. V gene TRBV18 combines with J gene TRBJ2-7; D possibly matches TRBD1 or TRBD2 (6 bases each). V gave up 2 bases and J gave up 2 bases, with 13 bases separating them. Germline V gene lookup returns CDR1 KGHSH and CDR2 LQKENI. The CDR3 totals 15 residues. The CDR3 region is CASSPSRGPTYEQYF. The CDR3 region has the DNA TGTGCCAGCTCACCATCTCGGGGGCCTACCTACGAGCAGTACTTC.

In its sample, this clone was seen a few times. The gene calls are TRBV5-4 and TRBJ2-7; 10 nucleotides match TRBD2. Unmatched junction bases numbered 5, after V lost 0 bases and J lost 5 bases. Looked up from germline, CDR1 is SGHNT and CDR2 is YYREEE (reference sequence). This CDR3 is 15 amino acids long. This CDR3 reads CASSLVGTSVHEQYF. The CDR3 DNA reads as TGTGCCAGCAGCTTGGTAGGGACTAGCGTCCACGAGCAGTACTTC. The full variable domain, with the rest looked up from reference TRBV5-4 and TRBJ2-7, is ETGVTQSPTHLIKTRGQQVTLRCSSQSGHNTVSWYQQALGQGPQFIFQYYREEENGRGNFPPRFSGLQFPNYSSELNVNALELDDSALYLCASSLVGTSVHEQYFGPGTRLTVT.

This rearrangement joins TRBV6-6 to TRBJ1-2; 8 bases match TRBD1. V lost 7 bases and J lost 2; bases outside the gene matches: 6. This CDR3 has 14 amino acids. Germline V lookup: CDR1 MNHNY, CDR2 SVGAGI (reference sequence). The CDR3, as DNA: TGTGCCAGCAACCACGGACAGGGAAACTATGGCTACACCTTC. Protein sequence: CASNHGQGNYGYTF.

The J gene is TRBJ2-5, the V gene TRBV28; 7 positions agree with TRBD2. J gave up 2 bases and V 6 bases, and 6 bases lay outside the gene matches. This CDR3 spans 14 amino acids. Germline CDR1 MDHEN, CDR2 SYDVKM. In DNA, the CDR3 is TGTGCCAGCAGCACCGGCGGGGGACAAGAGACCCAGTACTTC. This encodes CASSTGGGQETQYF.

CDR3 sequence reads: CASSRWGQGSYEQYF. In nucleotides, the CDR3 is TGTGCCAGCAGCCGATGGGGACAGGGGTCCTACGAGCAGTACTTC. This rearrangement joins TRBV11-2 to TRBJ2-7; TRBD1 matches 10 bases. Germline-derived CDR1 and CDR2 are SGHAT and FQNNGV. Trimming cost V 5 bases and J 1 base; bases outside gene matches: 5. CDR3 length: 15 residues. Combining the CDR3 with reference TRBV11-2 and TRBJ2-7 gives the whole variable domain EAGVAQSPRYKIIEKRQSVAFWCNPISGHATLYWYQQILGQGPKLLIQFQNNGVVDDSQLPKDRFSAERLKGVDSTLKIQPAKLEDSAVYLCASSRWGQGSYEQYFGPGTRLTVT.

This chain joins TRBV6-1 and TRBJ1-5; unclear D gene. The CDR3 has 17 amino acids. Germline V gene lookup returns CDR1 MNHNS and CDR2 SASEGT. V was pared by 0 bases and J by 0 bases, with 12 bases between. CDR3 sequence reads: CASSEASRSFSNQPQHF. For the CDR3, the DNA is TGTGCCAGCAGTGAAGCGAGCAGGTCCTTTAGCAATCAGCCCCAGCATTTT.

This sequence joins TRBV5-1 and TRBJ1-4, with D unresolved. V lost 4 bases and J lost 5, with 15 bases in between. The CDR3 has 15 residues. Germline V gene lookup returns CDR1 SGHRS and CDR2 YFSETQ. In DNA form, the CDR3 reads TGCGCCAGCAGCCCGCTGGGAACCCCGAATGAAAAACTGTTTTTT. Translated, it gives CASSPLGTPNEKLFF. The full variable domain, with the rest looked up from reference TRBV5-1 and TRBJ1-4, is KAGVTQTPRYLIKTRGQQVTLSCSPISGHRSVSWYQQTPGQGLQFLFEYFSETQRNKGNFPGRFSGRQFSNSRSEMNVSTLELGDSALYLCASSPLGTPNEKLFFGSGTQLSVL.

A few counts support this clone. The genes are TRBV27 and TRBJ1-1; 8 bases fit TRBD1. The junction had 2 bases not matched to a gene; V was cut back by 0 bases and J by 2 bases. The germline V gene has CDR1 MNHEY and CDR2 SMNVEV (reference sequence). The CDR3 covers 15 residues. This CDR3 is CASSLSGQVNTEAFF. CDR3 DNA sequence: TGTGCCAGCAGTTTATCGGGACAGGTAAACACTGAAGCTTTCTTT.

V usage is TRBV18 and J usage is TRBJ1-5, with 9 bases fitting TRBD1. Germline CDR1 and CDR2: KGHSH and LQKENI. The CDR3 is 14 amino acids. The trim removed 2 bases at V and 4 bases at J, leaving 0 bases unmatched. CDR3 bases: TGTGCCAGCTCACCAGGACAGGGGAATCAGCCCCAGCATTTT. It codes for CASSPGQGNQPQHF.

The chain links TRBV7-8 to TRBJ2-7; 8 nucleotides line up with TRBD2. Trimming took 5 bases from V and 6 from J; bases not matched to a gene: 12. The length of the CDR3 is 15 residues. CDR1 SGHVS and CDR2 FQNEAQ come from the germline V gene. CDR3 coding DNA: TGTGCCAGCAGCCGTACGGGACTAGGAAGGACCGAGCAGTACTTC. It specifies CASSRTGLGRTEQYF.

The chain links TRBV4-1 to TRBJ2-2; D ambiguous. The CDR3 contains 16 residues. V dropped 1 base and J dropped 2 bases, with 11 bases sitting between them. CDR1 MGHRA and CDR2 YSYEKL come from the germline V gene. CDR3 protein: CASSQVPSLNTGELFF. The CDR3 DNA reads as TGCGCCAGCAGCCAAGTTCCAAGCCTAAACACCGGGGAGCTGTTTTTT.

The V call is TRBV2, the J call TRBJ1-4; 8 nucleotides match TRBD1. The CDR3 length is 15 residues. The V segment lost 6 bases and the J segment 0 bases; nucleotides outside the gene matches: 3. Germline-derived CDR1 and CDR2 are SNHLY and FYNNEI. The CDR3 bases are TGTGCCAGCAGAACAGGGGGGGCAACTAATGAAAAACTGTTTTTT. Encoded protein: CASRTGGATNEKLFF.

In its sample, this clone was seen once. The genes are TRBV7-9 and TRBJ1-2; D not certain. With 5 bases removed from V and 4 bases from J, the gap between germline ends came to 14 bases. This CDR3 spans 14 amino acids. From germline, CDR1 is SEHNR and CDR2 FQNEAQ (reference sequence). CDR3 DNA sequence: TGTGCCAGCAGCCGAGGGTCGGGGAGCTATGGCTACACCTTC. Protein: CASSRGSGSYGYTF.

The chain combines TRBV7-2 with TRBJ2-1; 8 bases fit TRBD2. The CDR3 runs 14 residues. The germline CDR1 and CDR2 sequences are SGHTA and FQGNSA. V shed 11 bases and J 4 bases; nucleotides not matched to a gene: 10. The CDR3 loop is CACGSGGAYNEQFF. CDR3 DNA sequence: TGTGCCTGCGGGAGCGGGGGAGCGTACAATGAGCAGTTCTTC.

This CDR3 is CASSLGTSGGIKETQYF. CDR3 coding DNA: TGTGCCAGCAGCTTGGGGACTAGCGGGGGGATAAAAGAGACCCAGTACTTC. The genes are TRBV5-4 and TRBJ2-5; 14 bases line up with TRBD2. Per the germline V gene, CDR1 is SGHNT and CDR2 is YYREEE (reference sequence). The CDR3 length is 17 residues. Trimming removed 0 bases from V and 3 bases from J; junction bases left unmatched: 4.

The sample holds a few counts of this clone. The chain's CDR3 is CASSLGSGAYSNQPQHF. CDR3 sequence (DNA): TGTGCCAGCAGCTTAGGGTCCGGGGCGTATAGCAATCAGCCCCAGCATTTT. The J gene is TRBJ1-5, the V gene TRBV7-2; D possibly corresponds to TRBD1 (5 bases). CDR1 SGHTA and CDR2 FQGNSA come from the germline V gene. V lost 1 base and J 0 bases, leaving 13 bases between the germline ends. The CDR3 totals 17 residues.